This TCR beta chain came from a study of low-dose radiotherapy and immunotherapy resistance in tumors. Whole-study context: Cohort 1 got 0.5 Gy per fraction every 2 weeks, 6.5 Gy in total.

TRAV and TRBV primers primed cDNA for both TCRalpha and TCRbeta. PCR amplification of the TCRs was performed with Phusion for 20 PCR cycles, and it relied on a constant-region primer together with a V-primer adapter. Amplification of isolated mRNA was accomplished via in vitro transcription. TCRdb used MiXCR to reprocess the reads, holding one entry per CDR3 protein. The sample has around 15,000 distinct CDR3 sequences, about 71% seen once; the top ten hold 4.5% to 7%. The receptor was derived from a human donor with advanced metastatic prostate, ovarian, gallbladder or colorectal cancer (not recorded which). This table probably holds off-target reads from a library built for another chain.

The CDR3 region has the DNA TGTGCCACCAGTGAATCCGGGACGGATTATGGCTACACCTTC. Protein sequence: CATSESGTDYGYTF. This chain links TRBV24-1 with TRBJ1-2; D might be TRBD1 (5 bases). V was cut by 4 bases and J by 5 bases, with 13 bases left in between. The CDR3 runs to 14 residues. Germline CDR1 KGHDR, CDR2 SFDVKD.